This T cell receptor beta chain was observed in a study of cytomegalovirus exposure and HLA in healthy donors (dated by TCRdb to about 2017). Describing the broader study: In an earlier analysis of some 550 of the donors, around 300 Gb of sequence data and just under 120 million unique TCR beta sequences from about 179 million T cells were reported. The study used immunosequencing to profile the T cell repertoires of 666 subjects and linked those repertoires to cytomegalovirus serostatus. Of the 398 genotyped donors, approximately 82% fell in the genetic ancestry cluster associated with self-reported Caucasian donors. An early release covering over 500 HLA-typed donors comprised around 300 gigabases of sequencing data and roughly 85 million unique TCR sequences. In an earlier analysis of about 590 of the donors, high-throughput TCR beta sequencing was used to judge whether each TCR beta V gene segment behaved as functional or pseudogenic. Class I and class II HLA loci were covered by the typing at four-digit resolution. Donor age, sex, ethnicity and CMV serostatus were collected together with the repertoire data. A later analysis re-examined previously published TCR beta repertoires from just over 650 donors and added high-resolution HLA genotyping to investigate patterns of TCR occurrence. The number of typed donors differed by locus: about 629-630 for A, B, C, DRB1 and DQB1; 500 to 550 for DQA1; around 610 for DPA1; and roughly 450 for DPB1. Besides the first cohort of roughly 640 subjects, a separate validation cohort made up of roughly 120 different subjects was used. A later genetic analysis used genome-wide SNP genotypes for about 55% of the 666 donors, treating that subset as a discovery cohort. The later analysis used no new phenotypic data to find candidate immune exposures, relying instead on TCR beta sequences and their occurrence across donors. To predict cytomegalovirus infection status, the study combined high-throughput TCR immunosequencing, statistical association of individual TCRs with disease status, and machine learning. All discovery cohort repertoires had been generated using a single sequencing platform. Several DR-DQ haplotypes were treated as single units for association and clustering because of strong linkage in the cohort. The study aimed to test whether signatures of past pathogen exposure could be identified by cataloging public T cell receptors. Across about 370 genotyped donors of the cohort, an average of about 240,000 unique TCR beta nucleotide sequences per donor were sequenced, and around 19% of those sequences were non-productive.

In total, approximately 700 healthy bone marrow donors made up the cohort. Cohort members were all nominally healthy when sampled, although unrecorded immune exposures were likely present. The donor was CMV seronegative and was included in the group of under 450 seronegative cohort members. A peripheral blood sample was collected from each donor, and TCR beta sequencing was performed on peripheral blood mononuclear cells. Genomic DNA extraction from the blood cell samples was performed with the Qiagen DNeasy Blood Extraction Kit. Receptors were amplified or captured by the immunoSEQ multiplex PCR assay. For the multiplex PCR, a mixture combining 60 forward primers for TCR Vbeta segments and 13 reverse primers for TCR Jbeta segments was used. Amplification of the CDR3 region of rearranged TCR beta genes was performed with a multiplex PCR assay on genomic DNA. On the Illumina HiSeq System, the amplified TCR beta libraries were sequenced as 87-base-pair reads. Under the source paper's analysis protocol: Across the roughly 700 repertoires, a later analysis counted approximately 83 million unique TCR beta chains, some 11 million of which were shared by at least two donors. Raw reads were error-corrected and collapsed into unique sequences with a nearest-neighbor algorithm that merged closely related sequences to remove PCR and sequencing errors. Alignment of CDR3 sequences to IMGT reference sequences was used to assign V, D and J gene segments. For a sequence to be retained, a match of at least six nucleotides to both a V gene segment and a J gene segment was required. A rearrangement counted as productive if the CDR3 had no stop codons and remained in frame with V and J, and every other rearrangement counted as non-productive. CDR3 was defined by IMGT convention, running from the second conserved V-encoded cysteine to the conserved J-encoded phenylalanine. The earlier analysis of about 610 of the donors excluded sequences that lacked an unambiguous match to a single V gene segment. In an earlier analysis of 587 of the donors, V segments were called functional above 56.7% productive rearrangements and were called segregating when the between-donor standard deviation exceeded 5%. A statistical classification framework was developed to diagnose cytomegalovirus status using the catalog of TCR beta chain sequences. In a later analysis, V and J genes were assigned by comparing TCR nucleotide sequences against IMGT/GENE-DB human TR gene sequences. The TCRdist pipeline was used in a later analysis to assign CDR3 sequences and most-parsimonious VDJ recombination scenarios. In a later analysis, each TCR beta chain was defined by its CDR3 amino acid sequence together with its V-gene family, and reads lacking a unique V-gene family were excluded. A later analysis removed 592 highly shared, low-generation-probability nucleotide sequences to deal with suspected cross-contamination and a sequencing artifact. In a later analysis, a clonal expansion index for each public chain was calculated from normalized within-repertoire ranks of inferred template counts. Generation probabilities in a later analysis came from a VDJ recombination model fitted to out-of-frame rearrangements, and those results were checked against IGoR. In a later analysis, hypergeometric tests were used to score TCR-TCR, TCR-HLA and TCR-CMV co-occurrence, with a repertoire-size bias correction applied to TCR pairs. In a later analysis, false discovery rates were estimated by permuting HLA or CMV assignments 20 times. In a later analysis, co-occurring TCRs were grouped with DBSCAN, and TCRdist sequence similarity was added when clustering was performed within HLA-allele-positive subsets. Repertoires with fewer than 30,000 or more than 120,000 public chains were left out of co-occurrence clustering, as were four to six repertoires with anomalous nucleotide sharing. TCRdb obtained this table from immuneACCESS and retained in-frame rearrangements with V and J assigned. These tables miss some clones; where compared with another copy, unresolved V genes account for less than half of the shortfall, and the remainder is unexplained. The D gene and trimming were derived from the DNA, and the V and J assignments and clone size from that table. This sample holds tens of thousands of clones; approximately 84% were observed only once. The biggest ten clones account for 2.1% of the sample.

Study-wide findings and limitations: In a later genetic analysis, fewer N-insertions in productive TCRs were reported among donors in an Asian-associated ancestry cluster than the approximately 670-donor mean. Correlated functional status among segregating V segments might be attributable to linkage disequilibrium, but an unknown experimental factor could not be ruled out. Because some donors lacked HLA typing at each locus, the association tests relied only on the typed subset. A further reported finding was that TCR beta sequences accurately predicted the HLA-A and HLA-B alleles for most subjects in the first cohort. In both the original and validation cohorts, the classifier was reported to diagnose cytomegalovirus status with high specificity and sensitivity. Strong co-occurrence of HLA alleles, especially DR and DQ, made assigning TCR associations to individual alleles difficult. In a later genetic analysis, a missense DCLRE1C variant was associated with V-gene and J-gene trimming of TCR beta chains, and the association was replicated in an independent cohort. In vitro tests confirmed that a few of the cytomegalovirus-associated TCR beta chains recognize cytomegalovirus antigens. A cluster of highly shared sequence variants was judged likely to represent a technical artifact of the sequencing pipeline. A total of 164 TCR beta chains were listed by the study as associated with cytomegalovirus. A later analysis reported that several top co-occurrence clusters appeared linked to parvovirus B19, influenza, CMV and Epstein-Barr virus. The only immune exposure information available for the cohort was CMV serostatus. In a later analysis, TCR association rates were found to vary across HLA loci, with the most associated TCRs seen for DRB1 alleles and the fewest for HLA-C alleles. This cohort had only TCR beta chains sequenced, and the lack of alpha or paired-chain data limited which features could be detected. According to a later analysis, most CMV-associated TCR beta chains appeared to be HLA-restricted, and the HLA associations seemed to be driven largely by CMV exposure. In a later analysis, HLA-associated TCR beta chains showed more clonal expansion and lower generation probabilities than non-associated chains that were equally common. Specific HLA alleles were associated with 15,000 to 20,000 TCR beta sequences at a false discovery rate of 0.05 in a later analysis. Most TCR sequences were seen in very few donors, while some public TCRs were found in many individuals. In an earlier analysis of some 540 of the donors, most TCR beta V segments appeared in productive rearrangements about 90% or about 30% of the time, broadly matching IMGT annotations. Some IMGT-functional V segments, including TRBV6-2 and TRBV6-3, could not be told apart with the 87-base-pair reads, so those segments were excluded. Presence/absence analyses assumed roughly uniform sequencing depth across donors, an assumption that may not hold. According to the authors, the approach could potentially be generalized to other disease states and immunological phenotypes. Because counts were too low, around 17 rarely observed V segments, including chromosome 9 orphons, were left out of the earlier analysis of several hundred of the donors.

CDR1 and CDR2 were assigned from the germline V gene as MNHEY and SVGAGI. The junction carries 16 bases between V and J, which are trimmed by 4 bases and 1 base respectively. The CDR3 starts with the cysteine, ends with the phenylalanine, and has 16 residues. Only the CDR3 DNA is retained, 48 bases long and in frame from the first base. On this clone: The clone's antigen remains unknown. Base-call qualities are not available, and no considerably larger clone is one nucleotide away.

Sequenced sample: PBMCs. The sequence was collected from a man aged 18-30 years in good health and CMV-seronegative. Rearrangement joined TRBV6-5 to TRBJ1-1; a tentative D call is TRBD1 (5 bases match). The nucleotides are TGTGCCAGCAGTTCTCCTTGGGCCAGGGCGAACACTGAAGCTTTCTTT. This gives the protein CASSSPWARANTEAFF.